This T cell receptor beta chain derives from a study of response to subunit inactivated influenza vaccine. Overall study results and limits: Authors suggested each seasonal flu vaccination may recruit only limited numbers of new T cells.

The germline V gene encodes CDR1 DFQATT and CDR2 SNEGSKA (reference sequence). The CDR3 is made up of 14 amino acids. V was trimmed by 6 bases and J by 5 bases, leaving 19 bases between them. This clonotype was observed a handful of times. Its antigen remains unknown. MiXCR, run by TCRdb on the RT-PCR reads, gives a single entry per CDR3 protein. Among hundreds of thousands of distinct CDR3 sequences listed, around 9.9% were seen once. The chain recombines TRBV20-1 with TRBJ2-5; D tentatively fits TRBD1 or TRBD2 (5 bases each). This clonotype originated in a man aged 50 or older who received an inactivated influenza vaccine. Material: PBMCs from blood, obtained roughly 46 days after vaccination. CDR3 loop: CSARRGGLRETQYF. The CDR3, as DNA: TGCAGTGCCCGCCGTGGGGGATTGCGGGAGACCCAGTACTTC.